A selection of T cell receptor beta chains follows, all from one sample in a study of response to subunit inactivated influenza vaccine. TCRdb re-called the RT-PCR reads with MiXCR, one entry per CDR3 protein. The sample holds about 540,000 distinct CDR3 sequences; under 30% are singletons and the top ten take around 2.8%. This sample was also put to use in a study of T cells expressing NK-cell markers.

Specimen: CD4+ T cells sorted from PBMCs, collected 12 days after vaccination. These receptors originate from a man between 45 and 60 years old who received an inactivated influenza vaccine. Each CDR3 is given with its conserved first and last residue. D genes are given only for firm matches. The listing skips clone size in some rows; elsewhere it reads once, few, many or a size class.

CDR3aa,CDR3nt,d_gene,v_gene,j_gene,len,abundance
CASSPPGGILLSGANVLTF,TGTGCCAGCTCACCCCCTGGGGGTATCCTTCTCTCTGGGGCCAACGTCCTGACTTTC,NA,TRBV18,TRBJ2-6,19,NA
CASSRTRFTEAFF,TGTGCCAGCAGCCGGACGCGGTTCACTGAAGCTTTCTTT,NA,TRBV12-3/TRBV12-4,TRBJ1-1,13,few
CSAKKRSGRGRSEQYF,TGCAGTGCTAAAAAACGGAGCGGGAGGGGTCGGAGCGAGCAGTACTTC,TRBD2,TRBV20-1,TRBJ2-7,16,few
CATSRNGVGDEQFF,TGTGCCACCAGCAGGAACGGGGTCGGCGATGAGCAGTTCTTC,NA,TRBV15,TRBJ2-1,14,NA
CASSLELAGESDTQYF,TGTGCCAGCAGTTTAGAGCTAGCGGGAGAGTCAGATACGCAGTATTTT,TRBD2,TRBV12-3/TRBV12-4,TRBJ2-3,16,few
CASSLLVTTDTEAFF,TGTGCCAGCAGCTTACTGGTAACGACGGACACTGAAGCTTTCTTT,NA,TRBV5-4,TRBJ1-1,15,NA
CASSPTPGSYNEQFF,TGCGCCAGCAGCCCCACGCCCGGATCCTACAATGAGCAGTTCTTC,NA,TRBV5-1,TRBJ2-1,15,few
CATSRVPNNQPQHF,TGTGCCACCAGCAGAGTCCCCAACAATCAGCCCCAGCATTTT,NA,TRBV15,TRBJ1-5,14,few
CSGSPGLGEKLFF,TGCAGCGGATCTCCGGGGTTGGGTGAAAAACTGTTTTTT,NA,TRBV29-1,TRBJ1-4,13,few
CASSSPDRDSNQPQHF,TGTGCCAGCAGTTCCCCGGACAGGGATAGCAATCAGCCCCAGCATTTT,TRBD1,TRBV6-5,TRBJ1-5,16,NA
CASRRTGENIQYF,TGTGCCAGCCGTCGGACAGGGGAAAACATTCAGTACTTC,TRBD1,TRBV11-2,TRBJ2-4,13,NA
CASSPLAGSSTDTQYF,TGTGCCAGCAGCCCACTAGCGGGATCTAGCACAGATACGCAGTATTTT,TRBD2,TRBV7-9,TRBJ2-3,16,few